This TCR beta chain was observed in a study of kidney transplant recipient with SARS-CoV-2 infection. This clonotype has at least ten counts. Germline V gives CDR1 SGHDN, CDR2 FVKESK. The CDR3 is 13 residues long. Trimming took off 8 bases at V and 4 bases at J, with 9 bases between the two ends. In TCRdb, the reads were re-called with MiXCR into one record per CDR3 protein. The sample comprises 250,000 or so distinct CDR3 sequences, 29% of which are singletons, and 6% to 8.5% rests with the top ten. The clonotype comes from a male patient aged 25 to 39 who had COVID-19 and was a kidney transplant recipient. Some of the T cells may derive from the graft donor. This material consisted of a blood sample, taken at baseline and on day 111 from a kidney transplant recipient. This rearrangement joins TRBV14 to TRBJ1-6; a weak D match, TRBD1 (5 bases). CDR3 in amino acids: CASQQVYNSPLHF. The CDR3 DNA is TGTGCCAGCCAACAGGTTTATAATTCACCCCTCCACTTT.